This T cell receptor beta chain stems from a study of blood T cell repertoires in COVID-19. Per germline, CDR1 SGHNT and CDR2 YYREEE (reference sequence). The length of the CDR3 is 16 residues. J was trimmed by 8 bases and V by 3 bases; bases with no gene match: 8. The data were produced by immunoSEQ multiplex PCR, yet TCRdb's version contains in-frame clones alone and is incomplete. The data show some 89,000 clones, 82% seen once. This TCR was sampled from a woman older than 75 with acute or convalescent COVID-19. The source material was peripheral blood. The V gene is TRBV5-4, the J gene TRBJ2-3, with TRBD2 matching 14 bases. The CDR3 nucleotides are TGTGCCAGCAGCTCGTCGACTAGCGGGGGGGCTCGTACGCAGTATTTT. It translates to CASSSSTSGGARTQYF. Full variable domain (outside the CDR3, taken from reference TRBV5-4 and TRBJ2-3): ETGVTQSPTHLIKTRGQQVTLRCSSQSGHNTVSWYQQALGQGPQFIFQYYREEENGRGNFPPRFSGLQFPNYSSELNVNALELDDSALYLCASSSSTSGGARTQYFGPGTRLTVL.